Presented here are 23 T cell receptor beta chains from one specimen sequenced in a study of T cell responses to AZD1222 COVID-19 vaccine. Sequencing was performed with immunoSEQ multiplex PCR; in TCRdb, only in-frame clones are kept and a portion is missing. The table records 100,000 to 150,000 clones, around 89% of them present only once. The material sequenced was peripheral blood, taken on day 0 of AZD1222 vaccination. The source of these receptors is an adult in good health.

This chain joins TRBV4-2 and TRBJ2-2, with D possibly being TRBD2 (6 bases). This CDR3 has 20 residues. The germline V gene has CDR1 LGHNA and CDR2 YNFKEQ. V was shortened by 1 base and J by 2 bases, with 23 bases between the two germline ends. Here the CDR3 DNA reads TGTGCCAGCAGCCAAGGGGGAATGGGTAGCGGCCTTCTTAACACCGGGGAGCTGTTTTTT. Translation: CASSQGGMGSGLLNTGELFF.

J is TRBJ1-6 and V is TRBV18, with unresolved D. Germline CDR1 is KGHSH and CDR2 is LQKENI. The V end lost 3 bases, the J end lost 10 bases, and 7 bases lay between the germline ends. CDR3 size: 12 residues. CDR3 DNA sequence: TGTGCCAGCTCACCCGATTCGTCACCCCTCCACTTT. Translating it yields CASSPDSSPLHF.

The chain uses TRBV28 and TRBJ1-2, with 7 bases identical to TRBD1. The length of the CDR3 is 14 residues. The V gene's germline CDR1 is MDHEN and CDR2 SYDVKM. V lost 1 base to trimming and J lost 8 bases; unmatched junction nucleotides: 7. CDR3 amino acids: CASSLSPGGEGYTF. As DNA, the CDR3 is TGTGCCAGCAGTTTATCGCCAGGGGGGGAAGGCTACACCTTC.

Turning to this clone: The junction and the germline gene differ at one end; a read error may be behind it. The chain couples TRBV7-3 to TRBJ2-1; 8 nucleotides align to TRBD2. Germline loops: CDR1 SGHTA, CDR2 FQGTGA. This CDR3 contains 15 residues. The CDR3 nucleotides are TGTGCCAGCAGCTTAGGGAGCGGGAGTGTTTTCCCCCATCTCTTC. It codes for CASSLGSGSVFPHLF.

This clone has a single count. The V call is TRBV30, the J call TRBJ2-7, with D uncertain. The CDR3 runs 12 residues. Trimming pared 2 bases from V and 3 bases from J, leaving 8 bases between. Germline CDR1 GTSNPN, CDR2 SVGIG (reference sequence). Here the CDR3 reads CAWSLTVYEQYF. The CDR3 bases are TGTGCCTGGAGTCTAACAGTCTACGAGCAGTACTTC.

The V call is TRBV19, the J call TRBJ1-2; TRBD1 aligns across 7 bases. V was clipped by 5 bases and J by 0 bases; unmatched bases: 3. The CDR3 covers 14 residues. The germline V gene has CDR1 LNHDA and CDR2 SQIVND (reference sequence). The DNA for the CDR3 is TGTGCCAGTAGTGGGCAGGGGGCTAACTATGGCTACACCTTC. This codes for CASSGQGANYGYTF.

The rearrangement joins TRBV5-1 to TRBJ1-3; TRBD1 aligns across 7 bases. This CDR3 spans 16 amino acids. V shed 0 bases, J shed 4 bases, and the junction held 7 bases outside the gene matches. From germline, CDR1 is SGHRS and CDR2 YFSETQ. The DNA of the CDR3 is TGCGCCAGCAGCTTGGGCCCCCCGACAGGGGGAAACACCATATATTTT. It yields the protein CASSLGPPTGGNTIYF.

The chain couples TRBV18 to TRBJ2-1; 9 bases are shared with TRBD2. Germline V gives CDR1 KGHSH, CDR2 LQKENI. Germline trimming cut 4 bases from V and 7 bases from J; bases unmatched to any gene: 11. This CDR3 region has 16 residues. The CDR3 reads CASSRESSGVGNEQFF. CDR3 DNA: TGTGCCAGCTCACGGGAGTCTAGCGGGGTAGGGAATGAGCAGTTCTTC.

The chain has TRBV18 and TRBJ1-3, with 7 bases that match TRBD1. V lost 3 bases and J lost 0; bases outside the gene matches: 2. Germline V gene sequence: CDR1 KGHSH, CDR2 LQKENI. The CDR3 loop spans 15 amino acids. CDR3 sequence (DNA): TGTGCCAGCTCACCGGGACAGACCTCTGGAAACACCATATATTTT. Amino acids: CASSPGQTSGNTIYF.

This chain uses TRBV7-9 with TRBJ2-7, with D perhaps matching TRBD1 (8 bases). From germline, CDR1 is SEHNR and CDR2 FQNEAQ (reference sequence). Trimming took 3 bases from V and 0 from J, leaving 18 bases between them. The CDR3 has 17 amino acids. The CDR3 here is CASSFWGGDRGSYEQYF. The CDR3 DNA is TGTGCCAGCAGCTTTTGGGGGGGTGACAGGGGCTCCTACGAGCAGTACTTC. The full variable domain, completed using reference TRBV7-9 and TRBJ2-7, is DTGVSQNPRHKITKRGQNVTFRCDPISEHNRLYWYRQTLGQGPEFLTYFQNEAQLEKSRLLSDRFSAERPKGSFSTLEIQRTEQGDSAMYLCASSFWGGDRGSYEQYFGPGTRLTVT.

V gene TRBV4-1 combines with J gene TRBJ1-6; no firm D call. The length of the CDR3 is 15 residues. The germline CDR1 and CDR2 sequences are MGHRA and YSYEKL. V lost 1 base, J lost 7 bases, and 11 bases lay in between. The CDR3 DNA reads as TGCGCCAGCAGCCAAGTGAGGGTCGCGAATTCACCCCTCCACTTT. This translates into CASSQVRVANSPLHF.

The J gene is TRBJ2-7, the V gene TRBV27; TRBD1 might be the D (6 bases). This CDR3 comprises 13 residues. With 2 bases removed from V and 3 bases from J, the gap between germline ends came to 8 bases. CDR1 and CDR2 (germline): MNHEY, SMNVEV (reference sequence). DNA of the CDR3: TGTGCCAGCAGTTTAACACAGGGCTACGAGCAGTACTTC. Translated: CASSLTQGYEQYF.

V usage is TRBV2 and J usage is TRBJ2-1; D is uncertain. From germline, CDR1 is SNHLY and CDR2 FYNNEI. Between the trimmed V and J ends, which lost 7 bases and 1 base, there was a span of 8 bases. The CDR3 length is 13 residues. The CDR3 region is CASTRTSYNEQFF. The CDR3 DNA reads TGTGCCAGCACAAGGACGTCCTACAATGAGCAGTTCTTC.

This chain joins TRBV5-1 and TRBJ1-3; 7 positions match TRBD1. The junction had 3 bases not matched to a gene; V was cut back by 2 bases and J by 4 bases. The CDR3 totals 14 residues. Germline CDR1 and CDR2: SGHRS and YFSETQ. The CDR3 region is CASSLQGLGNTIYF. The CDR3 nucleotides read TGCGCCAGCAGCTTACAGGGGCTCGGAAACACCATATATTTT.

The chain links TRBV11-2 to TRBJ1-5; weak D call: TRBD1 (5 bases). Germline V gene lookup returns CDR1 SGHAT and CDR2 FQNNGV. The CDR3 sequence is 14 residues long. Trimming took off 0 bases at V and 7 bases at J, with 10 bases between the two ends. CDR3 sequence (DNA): TGTGCCAGCAGCTTAGATTCAGGGTTCCAGCCCCAGCATTTT. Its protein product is CASSLDSGFQPQHF.

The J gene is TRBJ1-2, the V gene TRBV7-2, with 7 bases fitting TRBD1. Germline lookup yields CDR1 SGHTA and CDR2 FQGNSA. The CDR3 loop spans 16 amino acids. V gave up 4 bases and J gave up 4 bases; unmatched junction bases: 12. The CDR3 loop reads CASSSQGGVLIYGYTF. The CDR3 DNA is TGTGCCAGCAGCTCCCAAGGGGGCGTCCTTATCTATGGCTACACCTTC.

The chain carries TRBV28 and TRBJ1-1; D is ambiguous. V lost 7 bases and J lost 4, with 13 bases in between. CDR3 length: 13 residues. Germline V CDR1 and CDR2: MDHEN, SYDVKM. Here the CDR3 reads CASTSRPTTEAFF. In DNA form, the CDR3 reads TGTGCCAGCACAAGCCGTCCGACCACTGAAGCTTTCTTT.

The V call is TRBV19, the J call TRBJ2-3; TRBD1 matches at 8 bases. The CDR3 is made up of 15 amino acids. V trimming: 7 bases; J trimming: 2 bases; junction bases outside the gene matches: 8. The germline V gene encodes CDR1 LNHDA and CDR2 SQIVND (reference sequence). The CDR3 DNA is TGTGCCAGTAACACCGGGACAGGCTACACAGATACGCAGTATTTT. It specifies CASNTGTGYTDTQYF.

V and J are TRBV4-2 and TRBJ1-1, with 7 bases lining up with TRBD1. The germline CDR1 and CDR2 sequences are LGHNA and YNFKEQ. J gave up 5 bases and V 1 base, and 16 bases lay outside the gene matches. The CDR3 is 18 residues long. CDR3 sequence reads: CASSQVVRGMTGFTEAFF. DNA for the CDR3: TGTGCCAGCAGCCAAGTCGTTCGGGGAATGACAGGGTTTACTGAAGCTTTCTTT.

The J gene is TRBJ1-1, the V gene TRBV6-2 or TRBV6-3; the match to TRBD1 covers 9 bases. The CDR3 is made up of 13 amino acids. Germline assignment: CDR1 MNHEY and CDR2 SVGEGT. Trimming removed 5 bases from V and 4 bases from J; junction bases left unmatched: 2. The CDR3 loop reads CASSGTGFTEAFF. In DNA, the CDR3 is TGTGCCAGCAGTGGGACAGGGTTCACTGAAGCTTTCTTT.

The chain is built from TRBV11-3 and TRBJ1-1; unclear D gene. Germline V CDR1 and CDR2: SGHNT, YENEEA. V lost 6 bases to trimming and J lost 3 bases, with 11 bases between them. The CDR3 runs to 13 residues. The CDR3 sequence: CASRGQGYTEAFF. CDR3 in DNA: TGTGCCAGCAGAGGGCAAGGGTACACTGAAGCTTTCTTT.

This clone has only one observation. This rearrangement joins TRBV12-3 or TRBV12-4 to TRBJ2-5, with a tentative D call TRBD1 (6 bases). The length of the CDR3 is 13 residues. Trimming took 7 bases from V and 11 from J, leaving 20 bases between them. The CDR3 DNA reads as TGTGCCAGCACACTAGGGGCCACCGGGACACAGTACTTC. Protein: CASTLGATGTQYF.

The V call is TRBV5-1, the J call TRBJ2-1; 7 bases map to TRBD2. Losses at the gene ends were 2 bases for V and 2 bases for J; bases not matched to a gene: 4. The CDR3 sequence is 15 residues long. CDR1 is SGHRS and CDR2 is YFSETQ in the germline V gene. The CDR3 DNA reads TGCGCCAGCAGCTTACGGGGGGACCCCTACAATGAGCAGTTCTTC. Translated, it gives CASSLRGDPYNEQFF.